The rows below give T cell receptor beta chains drawn from one sample of a study of shared clonotypes between healthy human individuals. The method was immunoSEQ multiplex PCR; TCRdb's version includes in-frame clones alone and lacks a portion of them. This sample has about 2 million clones, with 90% to 95% found just once. Specimen: naive CD4+ T cells sorted from blood. The source of these receptors is a man between 18 and 29 years old in good health. Each CDR3 is given with its conserved first and last residue. The order of the fields is D gene, J gene, V gene, clone size, CDR3 protein, CDR3 DNA. D genes are given only for firm matches. Part of the rows lack a size; the others show once, few, many or a class for expanded clones.

>TRBD2|TRBJ2-5|TRBV28|NA
CASSQLAPETQYF
TGTGCCAGCAGCCAACTAGCGCCCGAGACCCAGTACTTC
>NA|TRBJ2-3|TRBV7-2|NA
CASSLLLQLVGTQYF
TGTGCCAGCAGCTTATTGTTACAGCTAGTGGGTACGCAGTATTTT
>NA|TRBJ2-3|TRBV5-8|NA
CASSLAGVGVAPWGTDTQYF
TGTGCCAGCAGCTTGGCAGGGGTCGGTGTGGCCCCTTGGGGCACAGATACGCAGTATTTT
>NA|TRBJ1-1|TRBV29-1|once
CSVPDDAKGNTEAFF
TGCAGCGTTCCCGACGACGCTAAGGGAAACACTGAAGCTTTCTTT
>NA|TRBJ1-5|TRBV5-6|NA
CASGSRSRQNQPQHF
TGTGCCAGCGGAAGTAGGTCTCGCCAAAATCAGCCCCAGCATTTT
>NA|TRBJ1-5|TRBV5-4|NA
CASSLDDGQPQHF
TGTGCCAGCAGCTTGGATGATGGCCAGCCCCAGCATTTT
>TRBD2|TRBJ2-7|TRBV7-2|NA
CASSLDTSGRVQYEQYF
TGTGCCAGCAGCTTAGATACTAGCGGGAGGGTCCAATACGAGCAGTACTTC
>TRBD2|TRBJ2-7|TRBV12-5|once
CASGLRLAASSYEQYF
TGTGCTAGTGGACTGAGACTAGCGGCGAGCTCCTACGAGCAGTACTTC
>NA|TRBJ1-2|TRBV2|NA
CASSEAQTYGYTF
TGTGCCAGCAGTGAAGCACAGACCTATGGCTACACCTTC
>TRBD2|TRBJ2-3|TRBV5-6|NA
CASSLGLGSGSTDTQYF
TGTGCCAGCAGCTTGGGCCTAGGTAGCGGGAGCACAGATACGCAGTATTTT
>NA|TRBJ1-2|TRBV5-6|NA
CASSLSPAYGYTF
TGTGCCAGCAGCTTGAGTCCCGCCTATGGCTACACCTTC
>NA|TRBJ2-5|TRBV7-9|NA
CASSLLKAMRGETQYF
TGTGCCAGCAGCTTACTTAAAGCAATGAGGGGGGAGACCCAGTACTTC
>NA|TRBJ2-7|TRBV11-2|NA
CASSLLPTYEQYF
TGTGCCAGCAGCTTACTCCCGACCTACGAGCAGTACTTC
>TRBD2|TRBJ2-1|TRBV5-8|NA
CASSQGLAGGNEQFF
TGTGCCAGCAGCCAGGGACTAGCGGGAGGCAATGAGCAGTTCTTC
>NA|TRBJ1-1|TRBV30|NA
CAWSRLNTEAFF
TGTGCCTGGAGTCGCTTGAACACTGAAGCTTTCTTT
>NA|TRBJ2-7|TRBV20-1|NA
CSASRSYEQYF
TGCAGTGCTAGTCGCTCCTACGAGCAGTACTTC
>TRBD2|TRBJ2-7|TRBV4-3|NA
CASSRGLAGGVSEQYF
TGCGCCAGCAGCCGCGGACTAGCGGGAGGGGTGAGCGAGCAGTACTTC
>TRBD1|TRBJ1-3|TRBV7-9|NA
CASSLGSGGASGNTIYF
TGTGCCAGCAGCTTAGGCTCAGGGGGCGCATCCGGAAACACCATATATTTT
>NA|TRBJ2-5|TRBV11-2|NA
CASSLGGRSIATQYF
TGTGCCAGCAGCTTAGGGGGTCGGAGTATAGCGACCCAGTACTTC
>NA|TRBJ1-3|TRBV29-1|NA
CSVEDRESGNTIYF
TGCAGCGTTGAAGACAGGGAATCTGGAAACACCATATATTTT
>NA|TRBJ2-3|TRBV30|NA
CAWTRVRTDTQYF
TGTGCCTGGACGAGGGTTAGGACAGATACGCAGTATTTT
>NA|TRBJ1-1|TRBV29-1|NA
CSVVLFEAFF
TGCAGCGTTGTCCTCTTTGAAGCTTTCTTT
>NA|TRBJ1-5|TRBV2|NA
CASSPTSNSNQPQHF
TGTGCCAGCAGCCCAACCTCAAATAGCAATCAGCCCCAGCATTTT
>NA|TRBJ2-3|TRBV2|NA
CASSYGDLQYF
TGTGCCAGCAGTTATGGGGATCTCCAGTATTTT
>TRBD1|TRBJ1-5|TRBV4-2|NA
CASSRTTGGGNQPQHF
TGTGCCAGCAGCCGTACTACAGGGGGCGGCAATCAGCCCCAGCATTTT
>TRBD2|TRBJ2-1|TRBV5-1|NA
CASSLAGGSHNEQFF
TGCGCCAGCAGCTTAGCGGGAGGGAGTCACAATGAGCAGTTCTTC
>NA|TRBJ2-3|TRBV4-1|NA
CASSQERGGPGTDTQYF
TGCGCCAGCAGCCAAGAACGGGGCGGCCCCGGCACAGATACGCAGTATTTT
>TRBD1|TRBJ2-2|TRBV25-1|NA
CASEPGQGAVTGELFF
TGTGCCAGCGAACCGGGACAGGGGGCTGTCACCGGGGAGCTGTTTTTT
>TRBD2|TRBJ2-4|TRBV7-8|NA
CASGSSGATKNIQYF
TGTGCCAGCGGCTCTAGCGGGGCGACGAAAAACATTCAGTACTTC
>NA|TRBJ2-2|TRBV2|NA
CASSPELGELFF
TGTGCCAGCAGTCCGGAGCTCGGGGAGCTGTTTTTT
>NA|TRBJ1-5|TRBV6-1|NA
CASTPVDPSQPQHF
TGTGCCAGCACCCCCGTCGATCCCAGCCAGCCCCAGCATTTT
>TRBD1|TRBJ1-5|TRBV19|NA
CASRWGQGDGQPQHF
TGTGCCAGTAGATGGGGACAGGGGGATGGACAGCCCCAGCATTTT